The sequence of this T cell receptor (beta chain) was determined in a study of lymphopenia after photon versus proton radiotherapy. Sequencing used immunoSEQ multiplex PCR; TCRdb keeps in-frame clones, though not all of them. The table shows tens of thousands of clones, with about four fifths occurring only once. Study outcomes and limitations: After lymphocyte nadir, photon-treated repertoires showed oligoclonal expansion, especially CD8+ Temra.

CDR1 is LGHNA, CDR2 YNFKEQ, per germline. V was clipped by 4 bases and J by 0 bases; unmatched bases: 3. The CDR3 consists of 15 residues. To note about this clone: Antigen unknown.

The J gene is TRBJ2-7, the V gene TRBV4-2, with 10 bases that match TRBD2. This TCR came from a man aged 55 to 70 with pancreatic cancer. Sequences were derived from peripheral blood, sampled from a patient treated with proton-based radiotherapy. The CDR3 loop is CASSPSGGSSYEQYF. For the CDR3, the DNA is TGTGCCAGCAGCCCTAGCGGGGGAAGCTCCTACGAGCAGTACTTC.